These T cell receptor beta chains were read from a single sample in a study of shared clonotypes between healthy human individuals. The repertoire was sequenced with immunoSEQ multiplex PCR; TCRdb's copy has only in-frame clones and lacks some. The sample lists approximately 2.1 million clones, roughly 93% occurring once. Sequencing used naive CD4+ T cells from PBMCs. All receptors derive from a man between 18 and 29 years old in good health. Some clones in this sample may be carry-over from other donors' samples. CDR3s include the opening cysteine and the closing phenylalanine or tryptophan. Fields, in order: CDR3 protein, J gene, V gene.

CDR3 protein: CSVVGPTDTQYF
J gene: TRBJ2-3
V gene: TRBV29-1

CDR3 protein: CASSAGSHDQPQHF
J gene: TRBJ1-5
V gene: TRBV9

CDR3 protein: CASSLLQGVGEAFF
J gene: TRBJ1-1
V gene: TRBV7-3

CDR3 protein: CATRLREGDEQFF
J gene: TRBJ2-1
V gene: TRBV10-2

CDR3 protein: CASAGLGEAEQFF
J gene: TRBJ2-1
V gene: TRBV11-2

CDR3 protein: CASRPDRTNTEAFF
J gene: TRBJ1-1
V gene: TRBV5-1

CDR3 protein: CATKVLADSRDTQYF
J gene: TRBJ2-3
V gene: TRBV5-1

CDR3 protein: CASPPDGLAKNIQYF
J gene: TRBJ2-4
V gene: TRBV6-1

CDR3 protein: CASSVAGGSVANEQFF
J gene: TRBJ2-1
V gene: TRBV9

CDR3 protein: CASSLGGLTSYEQYF
J gene: TRBJ2-7
V gene: TRBV7-2

CDR3 protein: CASSLSRGSGNQPQHF
J gene: TRBJ1-5
V gene: TRBV28

CDR3 protein: CASSFQGGLYNEQFF
J gene: TRBJ2-1
V gene: TRBV7-3

CDR3 protein: CASSPLGLAYEQYF
J gene: TRBJ2-7
V gene: TRBV7-2

CDR3 protein: CASSLVRVSSYEQYF
J gene: TRBJ2-7
V gene: TRBV7-2

CDR3 protein: CASSLVRSGANVLTF
J gene: TRBJ2-6
V gene: TRBV7-2

CDR3 protein: CASSQDHRQSPAGYTF
J gene: TRBJ1-2
V gene: TRBV4-3

CDR3 protein: CASSLQEGRYEQYF
J gene: TRBJ2-7
V gene: TRBV7-2

CDR3 protein: CASSFLAGGNEQYF
J gene: TRBJ2-7
V gene: TRBV5-1

CDR3 protein: CASSRWGPTDTQYF
J gene: TRBJ2-3
V gene: TRBV7-8

CDR3 protein: CASSGSDRANQPQHF
J gene: TRBJ1-5
V gene: TRBV28

CDR3 protein: CASSLRTSSYEQYF
J gene: TRBJ2-7
V gene: TRBV5-6

CDR3 protein: CASSLGQGLDGYTF
J gene: TRBJ1-2
V gene: TRBV5-1

CDR3 protein: CASSLQGGRLNTEAFF
J gene: TRBJ1-1
V gene: TRBV7-3

CDR3 protein: CASSVGAGSYNEQFF
J gene: TRBJ2-1
V gene: TRBV9

CDR3 protein: CASSRDRVPYEQYF
J gene: TRBJ2-7
V gene: TRBV7-8

CDR3 protein: CASRVYGDMKEQYF
J gene: TRBJ2-7
V gene: TRBV28

CDR3 protein: CASGSRPLAGGRQAYEQYF
J gene: TRBJ2-7
V gene: TRBV2

CDR3 protein: CASIDEQFF
J gene: TRBJ2-1
V gene: TRBV27

CDR3 protein: CSVWTDSRTYEQYF
J gene: TRBJ2-7
V gene: TRBV29-1

CDR3 protein: CASSIYEQYF
J gene: TRBJ2-7
V gene: TRBV19

CDR3 protein: CASSPDPRRAAGETQYF
J gene: TRBJ2-5
V gene: TRBV27

CDR3 protein: CASSLLRERRTDTQYF
J gene: TRBJ2-3
V gene: TRBV7-9

CDR3 protein: CASSPTSGSYEQYF
J gene: TRBJ2-7
V gene: TRBV5-1

CDR3 protein: CASSPVPGGGGYNEQFF
J gene: TRBJ2-1
V gene: TRBV18

CDR3 protein: CASSLESLGTSNGYTF
J gene: TRBJ1-2
V gene: TRBV7-8

CDR3 protein: CTGEDTDTQYF
J gene: TRBJ2-3
V gene: TRBV20-1

CDR3 protein: CASRALGTGDYGYTF
J gene: TRBJ1-2
V gene: TRBV28

CDR3 protein: CASSLAGRDGYTF
J gene: TRBJ1-2
V gene: TRBV5-4